This entry lists 5 T cell receptor beta chains sequenced from one sample in a study of Tregs in tolerant kidney transplant recipients (dated by TCRdb to between 2018 and 2021). The method behind the library was the immunoSEQ multiplex PCR assay. TCRdb retrieved this table from immuneACCESS and kept in-frame rearrangements only. Not all clones are present; in checked studies, unresolved V genes account for under half, and no reason is known for the remainder. The sample includes about 56,000 clones, with around four fifths observed a single time. Together, the top ten hold 5.2% of the sample. The source material was CD4+ T cells from blood. Receptors originate from a human donor in good health.

The chain is built from TRBV15 and TRBJ2-5, with D tentatively TRBD2 (5 bases). CDR1 is LNHNV, CDR2 YYDKDF, per germline (reference sequence). The V and J ends lost 1 base and 5 bases respectively, with 11 bases between them. The CDR3 sequence is 14 residues long. This chain's CDR3 is CATSRGAVGETQYF. CDR3 coding DNA: TGTGCCACCAGCAGAGGAGCGGTGGGGGAGACCCAGTACTTC.

This chain links TRBV13 with TRBJ2-1; TRBD2 agrees at 8 bases. This CDR3 region has 17 residues. J was trimmed by 2 bases and V by 5 bases; bases with no gene match: 11. CDR1 PRHDT and CDR2 FYEKMQ come from the germline V gene (reference sequence). The CDR3 reads CASSPPFRRGAYNEQFF. CDR3 DNA sequence: TGTGCCAGCAGCCCCCCTTTTCGGCGGGGGGCCTACAATGAGCAGTTCTTC.

The chain is built from TRBV2 and TRBJ2-2; D assignment may be TRBD1 or TRBD2 (5 bases each). Between the trimmed V and J ends, which lost 7 bases and 1 base, there was a span of 10 bases. This CDR3 contains 14 residues. Looked up from germline, CDR1 is SNHLY and CDR2 is FYNNEI. The CDR3 nucleotides read TGTGCCAGCAACCGAGGGGAGAACACCGGGGAGCTGTTTTTT. Its protein is CASNRGENTGELFF.

The chain uses TRBV13 and TRBJ1-1, with a weak D call TRBD1 (6 bases). The CDR3 consists of 12 residues. Trimming left V 6 bases short and J 9 bases short, with 14 bases between. Germline V gives CDR1 PRHDT, CDR2 FYEKMQ (reference sequence). The CDR3 loop is CASRGGIPQAFF. As DNA, the CDR3 is TGTGCCAGCAGAGGGGGGATTCCTCAAGCTTTCTTT. Full variable domain (rest looked up from reference TRBV13 and TRBJ1-1): AAGVIQSPRHLIKEKRETATLKCYPIPRHDTVYWYQQGPGQDPQFLISFYEKMQSDKGSIPDRFSAQQFSDYHSELNMSSLELGDSALYFCASRGGIPQAFFGQGTRLTVV.

This rearrangement joins TRBV7-2 to TRBJ2-3; D is perhaps TRBD1 or TRBD2 (5 bases each). CDR1 SGHTA and CDR2 FQGNSA come from the germline V gene. The CDR3 loop spans 15 amino acids. V lost 5 bases, J lost 9 bases, and 21 bases lay in between. The DNA of the CDR3 is TGTGCCAGCAGCCCCCAAGAGGGGCGCGGGTGGACGCAGTATTTT. As protein: CASSPQEGRGWTQYF.